This is a list of T cell receptor beta chains from one sample in a study of chemoradiotherapy in HPV16-positive cancers. The table came from immunoSEQ multiplex PCR; TCRdb's copy has only in-frame clones and leaves some out. The profile shows about 68,000 clones, around nine tenths of them singletons. The specimen comprised blood, sampled from a patient who underwent chemoradiotherapy. The receptors originated from a human donor with HPV-associated anogenital cancer. Each CDR3 is given with its conserved first and last residue. A D gene is named only where the DNA matches it firmly. Not every row has a clone size; where given, it reads once, few, many or a size class.

NA	NA	12	TRBV28	TRBJ1-5	CASSFGNQPQHF	TGTGCCAGCAGTTTTGGAAATCAGCCCCAGCATTTT
NA	NA	16	TRBV5-6	TRBJ1-5	CASSLFFVGVNQPQHF	TGTGCCAGCAGCTTGTTTTTTGTTGGGGTAAATCAGCCCCAGCATTTT
NA	NA	18	TRBV7-2	TRBJ2-1	CASSSRLPGRSSYNEQFF	TGTGCCAGCAGCTCACGCCTGCCGGGCCGAAGCTCCTACAATGAGCAGTTCTTC
NA	NA	15	TRBV29-1	TRBJ1-1	CSVEDYGAGVTEAFF	TGCAGCGTTGAAGATTACGGGGCAGGGGTCACTGAAGCTTTCTTT
NA	TRBD1	14	TRBV5-1	TRBJ2-1	CASSRDRGSNEQFF	TGCGCCAGCAGCCGGGACAGGGGTTCCAATGAGCAGTTCTTC
few	TRBD1	14	TRBV5-6	TRBJ1-1	CASSWDSFSTEAFF	TGTGCCAGCAGCTGGGACAGTTTCTCCACTGAAGCTTTCTTT
NA	NA	15	TRBV7-9	TRBJ1-2	CASSNSGFWGVGYTF	TGTGCCAGCAGCAACTCGGGTTTTTGGGGGGTTGGCTACACCTTC
once	NA	15	TRBV2	TRBJ2-1	CASRGRTGEPNEQFF	TGTGCCAGCAGAGGGCGGACGGGAGAGCCCAATGAGCAGTTCTTC
NA	TRBD1	14	TRBV6-5	TRBJ1-2	CASSPRQGAGGYTF	TGTGCCAGCAGTCCTCGACAGGGGGCCGGAGGCTACACCTTC
NA	TRBD2	16	TRBV5-3	TRBJ2-1	CARSLQRDYSGDEQFF	TGTGCCAGAAGCCTTCAACGGGACTACTCGGGCGATGAGCAGTTCTTC
NA	TRBD2	15	TRBV25-1	TRBJ2-7	CASSGSGGGSYEQYF	TGTGCCAGCAGTGGTAGCGGGGGGGGCTCCTACGAGCAGTACTTC
NA	NA	14	TRBV25-1	TRBJ1-2	CASSELLDAHGYTF	TGTGCCAGCAGTGAACTACTCGACGCGCATGGCTACACCTTC
NA	NA	10	TRBV5-1	TRBJ1-2	CASRIYGYTF	TGCGCCAGCAGGATCTATGGCTACACCTTC
NA	TRBD2	16	TRBV4-1	TRBJ2-5	CASSQGLAGVSGTQYF	TGCGCCAGCAGCCAAGGGCTAGCGGGGGTTTCGGGGACCCAGTACTTC
NA	NA	17	TRBV15	TRBJ2-3	CATSRNPTFLVTDTQYF	TGTGCCACCAGCAGGAACCCTACGTTCTTGGTCACAGATACGCAGTATTTT
NA	NA	16	TRBV5-4	TRBJ2-3	CASSSAQSTSTDTQYF	TGTGCCAGCAGCTCTGCCCAGAGTACTAGCACAGATACGCAGTATTTT
NA	TRBD2	15	TRBV2	TRBJ2-3	CASSEIAGVPDTQYF	TGTGCCAGCAGTGAGATAGCGGGAGTACCAGATACGCAGTATTTT
NA	NA	19	TRBV27	TRBJ2-2	CASSRGGYRALLNTGELFF	TGTGCCAGCAGCCGAGGGGGATACAGGGCCCTATTGAACACCGGGGAGCTGTTTTTT
NA	TRBD1	20	TRBV28	TRBJ2-2	CASSLSVDDRGPRNTGELFF	TGTGCCAGCAGTTTATCGGTAGATGACAGGGGGCCCCGAAACACCGGGGAGCTGTTTTTT
NA	NA	16	TRBV29-1	TRBJ1-3	CSVEDTGESPGNTIYF	TGCAGCGTTGAAGATACCGGGGAAAGCCCTGGAAACACCATATATTTT
few	TRBD1	19	TRBV13	TRBJ2-2	CASSAIGWDRGKNTGELFF	TGTGCCAGCAGCGCGATTGGGTGGGACAGGGGGAAGAACACCGGGGAGCTGTTTTTT
NA	NA	12	TRBV2	TRBJ2-7	CASMGPRYEQYF	TGTGCCAGCATGGGTCCAAGGTACGAGCAGTACTTC
NA	NA	14	TRBV6-4	TRBJ2-7	CASSDSLESVEQYF	TGTGCCAGCAGTGACTCACTAGAGAGCGTCGAGCAGTACTTC
NA	TRBD2	14	TRBV11-2	TRBJ2-4	CASSLGGGQNIQYF	TGTGCCAGCAGCTTAGGGGGAGGGCAAAACATTCAGTACTTC
NA	NA	13	TRBV28	TRBJ1-2	CASSLDRVYGYTF	TGTGCCAGCAGCTTGGACAGAGTGTATGGCTACACCTTC
NA	TRBD1	14	TRBV4-2	TRBJ1-2	CASSLTTGSGGYTF	TGTGCCAGCAGCCTGACGACAGGGTCGGGCGGCTACACCTTC
NA	NA	17	TRBV10-2	TRBJ2-1	CASSESTGGAGYNEQFF	TGCGCCAGCAGTGAGTCGACGGGGGGCGCCGGATACAATGAGCAGTTCTTC
NA	NA	14	TRBV11-2	TRBJ1-6	CASSHLGVSSPLHF	TGTGCCAGCAGCCACCTCGGAGTAAGCTCACCCCTCCACTTT
NA	NA	18	TRBV10-3	TRBJ1-1	CAISEFSPGASSNTEAFF	TGTGCCATCAGTGAGTTTTCTCCGGGGGCGTCCTCGAACACTGAAGCTTTCTTT
NA	NA	13	TRBV4-1	TRBJ2-2	CASSQGITGELFF	TGCGCCAGCAGCCAGGGGATCACCGGGGAGCTGTTTTTT
NA	NA	12	TRBV29-1	TRBJ2-7	CSVTLTLYEQYF	TGCAGCGTTACCTTGACTCTCTACGAGCAGTACTTC
NA	NA	14	TRBV5-1	TRBJ2-7	CASSLAWDSYEQYF	TGCGCCAGCAGCTTGGCGTGGGATTCCTACGAGCAGTACTTC
NA	NA	12	TRBV5-1	TRBJ1-2	CASSSKGNGYTF	TGCGCCAGCAGCTCGAAGGGAAATGGCTACACCTTC
NA	TRBD2	14	TRBV19	TRBJ2-7	CASSATSVGYEQYF	TGTGCAAGTAGTGCCACTAGCGTAGGTTACGAGCAGTACTTC
NA	NA	16	TRBV28	TRBJ2-3	CASSSPWGGSRDTQYF	TGTGCCAGCAGTTCCCCCTGGGGCGGGTCAAGAGATACGCAGTATTTT
NA	TRBD2	16	TRBV13	TRBJ2-1	CASSLNGLAGDNEQFF	TGTGCCAGCAGCTTAAACGGACTAGCGGGGGACAATGAGCAGTTCTTC
NA	TRBD2	15	TRBV7-9	TRBJ2-3	CASSPGTSGRLAQYF	TGTGCCAGCAGCCCGGGGACTAGCGGGAGGTTGGCGCAGTATTTT
once	NA	13	TRBV27	TRBJ2-1	CASSPGLLNEQFF	TGTGCCAGCAGTCCTGGCTTGCTCAATGAGCAGTTCTTC
NA	NA	13	TRBV6-1	TRBJ2-7	CASSATILYEQYF	TGTGCCAGCAGTGCAACTATTCTATACGAGCAGTACTTC
NA	NA	14	TRBV2	TRBJ1-1	CASRIETGNTEAFF	TGTGCCAGCAGAATTGAGACAGGGAACACTGAAGCTTTCTTT
NA	TRBD1	15	TRBV18	TRBJ1-4	CASSPTGGPNEKLFF	TGTGCCAGCTCACCGACAGGGGGACCTAATGAAAAACTGTTTTTT